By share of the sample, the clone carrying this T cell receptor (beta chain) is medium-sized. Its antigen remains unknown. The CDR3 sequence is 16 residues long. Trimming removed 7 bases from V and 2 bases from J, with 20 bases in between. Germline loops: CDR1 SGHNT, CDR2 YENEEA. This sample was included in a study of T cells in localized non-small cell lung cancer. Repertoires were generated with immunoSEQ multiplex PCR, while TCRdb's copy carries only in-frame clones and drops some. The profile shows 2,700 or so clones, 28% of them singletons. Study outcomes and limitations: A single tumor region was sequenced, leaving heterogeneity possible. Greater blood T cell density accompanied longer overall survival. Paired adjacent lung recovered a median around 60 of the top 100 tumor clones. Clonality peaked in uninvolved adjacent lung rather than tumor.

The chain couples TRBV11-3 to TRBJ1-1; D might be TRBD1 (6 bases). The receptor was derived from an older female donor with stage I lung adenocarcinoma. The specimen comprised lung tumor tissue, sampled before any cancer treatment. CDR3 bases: TGTGCCAGCACCAGGTGGGGGGGCAGGGGAAACACTGAAGCTTTCTTT. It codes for CASTRWGGRGNTEAFF. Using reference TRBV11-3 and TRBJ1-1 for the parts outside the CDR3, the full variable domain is EAGVVQSPRYKIIEKKQPVAFWCNPISGHNTLYWYLQNLGQGPELLIRYENEEAVDDSQLPKDRFSAERLKGVDSTLKIQPAELGDSAVYLCASTRWGGRGNTEAFFGQGTRLTVV.